This T cell receptor (beta chain) was found in a study of blood T cell repertoires in COVID-19 (dated by TCRdb to 2020 to 2022). As for the study more broadly: The collaborator samples originated in the United States, Italy and Spain and spanned the acute and convalescent phases of COVID-19. The prospective study material was composed of cDNA or gDNA derived from T cells, B-cell-depleted T cells, or PBMCs. The dataset comprised deeply sampled blood TCRbeta repertoires from subjects exposed to, actively infected with, or recovered from COVID-19. The repertoires were released in a freely available public database intended as a resource for research on the immune response to SARS-CoV-2. Samples were obtained from the ongoing ImmuneRACE study (first 160 participants) and from roughly 1,300 subjects provided by 6 global collaborators. Sample metadata almost always included a de-identified subject ID, COVID-19 status, age in years and sex. Where available, HLA class I and class II types were taken from metadata supplied by the sample provider and were not determined by assay-based typing.

The immunoSEQ Assay, a bias-controlled multiplex PCR, was used to amplify TCRbeta CDR3 regions from genomic DNA. In the authors' own workflow: Nucleated cell counts per sample were estimated from amplification of reference gene primers within the assay. To quantify the absolute abundance of each unique TCRbeta CDR3 rearrangement, sequence reads were collapsed and filtered. For each sample, productive Simpson clonality was calculated as the square root of Simpson's diversity index across productive rearrangements. The table was pulled from immuneACCESS by TCRdb, which kept in-frame rearrangements only. Such tables lose some clones; where checked, under half of the loss comes from unresolved V genes, and the rest has no known cause. V, J and clone size are those of that table, while D and trimming were read from the DNA. This sample holds 200,000 to 250,000 clones; around 84% were observed only once. The ten largest clonotypes hold 4.5% to 5.5% of the sample.

Another Seattle source contributed samples from volunteer blood donors who had recovered from COVID-19. Each collaborating institution followed its own protocols to collect whole blood in K2EDTA tubes. For TCRbeta analysis, collaborator samples were shipped as frozen whole blood, as isolated PBMCs, or as DNA extracted from either sample type. Overall study results and their limits: The quantity of clinical and demographic metadata differed by source and by participant and was supplied without curation.

Points on this clone: Its antigen is unknown. No base-level quality is on record; no much larger clone is a single base apart.

This receptor was taken from a woman aged 55 to 70 who had recovered from COVID-19. The sequencing sample was made of peripheral blood.

The DNA reads as follows: TGCGCCAGCAGCTTGGGGGCGCCGTCTGGAAACACCATATATTTT. Its amino acids are CASSLGAPSGNTIYF. The chain was built from TRBV5-1 and TRBJ1-3; the D gene is not confidently resolved. Relative to germline, V is 0 bases shorter and J is 1 base shorter, with 8 bases between their ends. CDR1 and CDR2 are read off the germline V gene as SGHRS and YFSETQ. Inclusive of the bounding cysteine and phenylalanine, the CDR3 is 15 residues long. Only the CDR3 DNA stays, 45 bases, in frame from base 1.